Given below is one T cell receptor beta chain in context. Its antigen remains unknown. Other DNA sequences of this sample code for an identical CDR3. This entry is derived from a study of shared clonotypes between healthy human individuals. Study-wide findings and caveats: The low donor count limited represented genetic and exposure-history diversity.

Trimming took 6 bases from V and 1 from J, leaving 9 bases between them. Germline lookup yields CDR1 SGHTA and CDR2 FQGNSA. The CDR3 is 13 amino acids. At deep level, the assay was performed. Sorted subsets were amplified in replicate PCRs using about 210 ng DNA, roughly 30,000 T cell genomes. The data were produced by immunoSEQ multiplex PCR, yet TCRdb's version contains in-frame clones alone and is incomplete. The table shows about 1 million clones, with under 80% occurring only once. The specimen was memory CD4+ T cells sorted from blood. This sample's subset: CD45RA-negative fraction. This TCR came from a man aged 18 to 35 in good health. The chain recombines TRBV7-2 with TRBJ1-1; D not certain. Here the CDR3 reads CASRRQENTEAFF. The CDR3, as DNA: TGTGCCAGCAGAAGGCAAGAGAACACTGAAGCTTTCTTT.